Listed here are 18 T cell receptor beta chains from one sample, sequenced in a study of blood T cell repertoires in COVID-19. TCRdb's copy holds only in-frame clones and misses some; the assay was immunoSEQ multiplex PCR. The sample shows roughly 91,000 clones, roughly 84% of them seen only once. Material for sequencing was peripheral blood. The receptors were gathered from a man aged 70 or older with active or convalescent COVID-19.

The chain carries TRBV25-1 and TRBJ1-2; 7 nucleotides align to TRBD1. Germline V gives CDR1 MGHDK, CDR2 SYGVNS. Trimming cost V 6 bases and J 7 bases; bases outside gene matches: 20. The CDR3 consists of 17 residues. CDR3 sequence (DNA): TGTGCCAGCAGACAAGGGGTCGTGGCTCAGGGGGGAGGTGGCTACACCTTC. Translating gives CASRQGVVAQGGGGYTF.

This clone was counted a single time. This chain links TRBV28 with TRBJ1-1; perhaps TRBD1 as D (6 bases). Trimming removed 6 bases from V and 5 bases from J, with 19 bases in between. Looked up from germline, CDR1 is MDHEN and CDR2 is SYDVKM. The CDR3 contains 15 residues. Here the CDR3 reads CASSPRDKVDTEAFF. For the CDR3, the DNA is TGTGCCAGCAGCCCCCGGGACAAAGTGGATACTGAAGCTTTCTTT.

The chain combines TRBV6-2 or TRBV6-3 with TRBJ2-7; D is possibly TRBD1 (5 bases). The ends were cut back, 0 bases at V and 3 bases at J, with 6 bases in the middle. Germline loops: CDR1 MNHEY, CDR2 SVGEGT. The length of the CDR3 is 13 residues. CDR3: CASSYSDSYEQYF. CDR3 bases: TGTGCCAGCAGTTACTCCGACAGCTACGAGCAGTACTTC.

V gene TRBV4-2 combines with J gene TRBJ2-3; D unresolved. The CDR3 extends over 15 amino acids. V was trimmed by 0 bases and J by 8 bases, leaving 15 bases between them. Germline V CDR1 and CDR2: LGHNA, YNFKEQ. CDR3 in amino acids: CASSQDSLEPTTQYF. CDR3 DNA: TGTGCCAGCAGCCAAGATTCGCTAGAGCCTACTACGCAGTATTTT.

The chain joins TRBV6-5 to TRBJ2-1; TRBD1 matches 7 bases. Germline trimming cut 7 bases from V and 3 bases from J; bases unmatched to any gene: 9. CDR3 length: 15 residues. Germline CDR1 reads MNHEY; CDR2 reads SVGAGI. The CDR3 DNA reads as TGTGCCAGCATGATCTCGACAGGGAACTACAATGAGCAGTTCTTC. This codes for CASMISTGNYNEQFF.

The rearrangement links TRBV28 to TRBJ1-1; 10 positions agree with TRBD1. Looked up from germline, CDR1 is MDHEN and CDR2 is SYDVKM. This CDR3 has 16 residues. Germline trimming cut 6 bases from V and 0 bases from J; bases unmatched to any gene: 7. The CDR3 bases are TGTGCCAGCAGGGCCCGGGACAGGGGATTGAACACTGAAGCTTTCTTT. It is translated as CASRARDRGLNTEAFF.

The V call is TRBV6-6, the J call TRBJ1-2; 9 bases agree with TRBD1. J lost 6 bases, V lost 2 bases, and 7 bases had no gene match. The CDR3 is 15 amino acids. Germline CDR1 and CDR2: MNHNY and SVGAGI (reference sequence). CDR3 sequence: CASSYAPRTGDGYTF. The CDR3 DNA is TGTGCCAGCAGTTACGCCCCCCGGACAGGGGATGGCTACACCTTC.

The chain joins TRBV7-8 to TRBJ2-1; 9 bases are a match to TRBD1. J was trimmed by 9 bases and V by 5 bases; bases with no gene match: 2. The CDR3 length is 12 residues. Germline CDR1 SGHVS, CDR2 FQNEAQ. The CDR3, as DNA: TGTGCCAGCAGCGTGACAGGGGGTGAGCAGTTCTTC. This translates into CASSVTGGEQFF.

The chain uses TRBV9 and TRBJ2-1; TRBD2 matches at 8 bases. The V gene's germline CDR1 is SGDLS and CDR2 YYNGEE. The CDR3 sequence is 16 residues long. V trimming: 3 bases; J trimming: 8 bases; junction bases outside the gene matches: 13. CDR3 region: CASSDGRSGGGYEQFF. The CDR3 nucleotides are TGTGCCAGCAGCGACGGCCGGAGCGGGGGAGGGTATGAGCAGTTCTTC.

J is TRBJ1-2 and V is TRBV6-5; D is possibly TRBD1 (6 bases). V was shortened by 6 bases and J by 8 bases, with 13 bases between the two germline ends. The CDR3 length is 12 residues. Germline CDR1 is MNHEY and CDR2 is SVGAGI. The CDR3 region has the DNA TGTGCCAGCAGCACAGGGTTGTGGGGCTACACCTTC. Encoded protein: CASSTGLWGYTF.

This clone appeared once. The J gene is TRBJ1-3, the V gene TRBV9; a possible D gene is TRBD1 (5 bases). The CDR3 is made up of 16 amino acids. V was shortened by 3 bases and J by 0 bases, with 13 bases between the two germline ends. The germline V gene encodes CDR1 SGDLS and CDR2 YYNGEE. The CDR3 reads CASSGLQVNSGNTIYF. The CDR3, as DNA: TGTGCCAGCAGCGGATTACAGGTGAACTCTGGAAACACCATATATTTT.

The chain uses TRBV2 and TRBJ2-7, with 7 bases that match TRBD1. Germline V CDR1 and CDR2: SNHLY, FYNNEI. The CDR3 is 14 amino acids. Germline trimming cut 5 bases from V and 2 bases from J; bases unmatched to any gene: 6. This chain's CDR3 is CASSTRDSPYEQYF. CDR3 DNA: TGTGCCAGCAGTACCCGGGACAGCCCCTACGAGCAGTACTTC. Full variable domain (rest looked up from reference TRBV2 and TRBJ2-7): EPEVTQTPSHQVTQMGQEVILRCVPISNHLYFYWYRQILGQKVEFLVSFYNNEISEKSEIFDDQFSVERPDGSNFTLKIRSTKLEDSAMYFCASSTRDSPYEQYFGPGTRLTVT.

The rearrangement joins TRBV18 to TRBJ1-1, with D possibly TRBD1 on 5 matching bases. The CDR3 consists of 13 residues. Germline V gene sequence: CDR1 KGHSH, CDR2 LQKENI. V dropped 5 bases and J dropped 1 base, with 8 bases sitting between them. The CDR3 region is CASSSTGNTEAFF. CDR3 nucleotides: TGTGCCAGCTCATCCACAGGGAACACTGAAGCTTTCTTT. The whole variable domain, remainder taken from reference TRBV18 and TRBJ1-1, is NAGVMQNPRHLVRRRGQEARLRCSPMKGHSHVYWYRQLPEEGLKFMVYLQKENIIDESGMPKERFSAEFPKEGPSILRIQQVVRGDSAAYFCASSSTGNTEAFFGQGTRLTVV.

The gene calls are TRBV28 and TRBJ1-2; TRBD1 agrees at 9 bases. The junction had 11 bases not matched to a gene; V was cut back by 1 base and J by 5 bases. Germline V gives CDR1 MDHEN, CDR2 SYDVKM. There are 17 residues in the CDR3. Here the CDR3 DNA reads TGTGCCAGCAGTTTATCGATGCCGGGACAGGGTGGGTATGGCTACACCTTC. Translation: CASSLSMPGQGGYGYTF.

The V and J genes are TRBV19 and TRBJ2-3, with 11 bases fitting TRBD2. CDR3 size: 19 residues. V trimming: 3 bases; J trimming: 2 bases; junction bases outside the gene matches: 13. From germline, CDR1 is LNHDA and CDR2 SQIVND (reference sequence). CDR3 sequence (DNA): TGTGCCAGTAGTATCGGGCTAGCGGGGGGTAGAACTGACACAGATACGCAGTATTTT. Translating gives CASSIGLAGGRTDTDTQYF.

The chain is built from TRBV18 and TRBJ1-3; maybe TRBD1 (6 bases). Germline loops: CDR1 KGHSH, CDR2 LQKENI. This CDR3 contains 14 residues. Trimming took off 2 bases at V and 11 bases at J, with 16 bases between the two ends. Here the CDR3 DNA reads TGTGCCAGCTCACCAACAGATCAGGGGTTCGCCATATATTTT. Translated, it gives CASSPTDQGFAIYF.

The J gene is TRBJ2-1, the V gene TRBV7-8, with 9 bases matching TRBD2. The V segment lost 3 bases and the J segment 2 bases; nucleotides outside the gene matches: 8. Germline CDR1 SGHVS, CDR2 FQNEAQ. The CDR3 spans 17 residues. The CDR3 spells CASSFKSGLATYNEQFF. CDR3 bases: TGTGCCAGCAGCTTCAAATCGGGACTAGCTACCTACAATGAGCAGTTCTTC.

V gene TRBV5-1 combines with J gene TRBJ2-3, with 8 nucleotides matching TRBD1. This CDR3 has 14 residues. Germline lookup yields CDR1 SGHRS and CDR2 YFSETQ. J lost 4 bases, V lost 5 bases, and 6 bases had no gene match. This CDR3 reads CASSTGGSSDTQYF. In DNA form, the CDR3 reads TGCGCCAGCAGTACAGGGGGGTCCTCAGATACGCAGTATTTT.